This TCR beta chain came from a study of control samples from healthy donors and cancer patients. The CDR3 contains 13 residues. CDR1 and CDR2 from the germline V gene are MDHEN and SYDVKM. Trimming removed 8 bases at V and 1 base at J, with 11 bases between. Libraries were prepared by immunoSEQ multiplex PCR; TCRdb keeps only in-frame clonotypes and omits some of them. The table records around 130,000 clones, around nine tenths of them present only once. The chain recombines TRBV28 with TRBJ1-1; D is ambiguous. Sequences were obtained from blood. This clonotype originated in a middle-aged man in good health. CDR3 amino acids: CASRVSANTEAFF. The CDR3 region has the DNA TGTGCCAGCCGAGTTTCAGCGAACACTGAAGCTTTCTTT. The full variable domain, in which reference TRBV28 and TRBJ1-1 provide the parts outside the CDR3, is DVKVTQSSRYLVKRTGEKVFLECVQDMDHENMFWYRQDPGLGLRLIYFSYDVKMKEKGDIPEGYSVSREKKERFSLILESASTNQTSMYLCASRVSANTEAFFGQGTRLTVV.